This T cell receptor beta chain was recorded in a study of radiation and T cells in renal cell carcinoma. Time point denoted: baseline pretreatment blood. The sample's treatment: 15 Gy SBRT to primary tumor, nephrectomy 4 weeks later. Radiation-treated patients gave blood at baseline, week 2 and week 4. Study results and caveats: In blood, top tumor clones expanded by 2 weeks, shrinking by 4.

Concerning this clone: The antigen remains unidentified.

Libraries were prepared by immunoSEQ multiplex PCR; TCRdb keeps only in-frame clonotypes and omits some of them. The sample contains 100,000 to 150,000 clones, about four fifths of which appear only once. The clonotype comes from a woman aged 55-75 years with renal cell carcinoma. The sequencing used blood, collected from a patient whose treatment included radiotherapy and nephrectomy.

This chain's CDR3 is CASSLAGALGGYGYTF. CDR3 coding DNA: TGTGCCAGCAGCTTAGCTGGGGCCCTGGGTGGGTATGGCTACACCTTC. The rearrangement uses TRBV7-2 and TRBJ1-2, with D possibly TRBD1 on 5 matching bases. The CDR3 totals 16 residues. Deletions cut 0 bases from V and 5 bases from J, with 16 bases between. Germline V gives CDR1 SGHTA, CDR2 FQGNSA. Variable domain in full (rest from reference TRBV7-2 and TRBJ1-2): GAGVSQSPSNKVTEKGKDVELRCDPISGHTALYWYRQSLGQGLEFLIYFQGNSAPDKSGLPSDRFSAERTGGSVSTLTIQRTQQEDSAVYLCASSLAGALGGYGYTFGSGTRLTVV.